This T cell receptor (beta chain) is from a study of cytomegalovirus exposure and HLA in healthy donors. Whole-study context: Early release data held tens of millions of unique TCRs from HLA-typed donors.

Primers for the PCR totalled 60 Vbeta and 13 Jbeta. Assay: immunoSEQ multiplex PCR; the TCRdb copy retains only in-frame clones and omits some. The sample has about 170,000 clones, about 80% seen once. Trimming removed 1 base from V and 6 bases from J, with 9 bases in between. Per germline, CDR1 SEHNR and CDR2 FQNEAQ (reference sequence). This CDR3 is 13 amino acids long. Study results and limitations: Some V segments could not be told apart, so they were left out, TRBV6-2 and TRBV6-3 among them. For TCR beta chains, V- and J-gene trimming was later linked to a missense DCLRE1C variant.

Whereas donors were nominally healthy upon sampling, unrecorded immune exposures were probable. This clone has a single count. What it recognizes is unknown. The sample taken for sequencing was PBMCs. This chain uses TRBV7-9 with TRBJ1-1; no definite D call. The sequence was collected from a woman in her 30s in good health and CMV-seropositive. The CDR3 reads CASSLGEGPEAFF. CDR3 bases: TGTGCCAGCAGCTTAGGTGAGGGCCCTGAAGCTTTCTTT.